One sample yielded the 28 T cell receptor beta chains listed below, sequenced in a study of post-analysis software for immune sequencing data. General study points: Five or six TRBV segments, TRBV5-6, TRBV5-1 and TRBV20-1 among them, were found more frequent in patients than controls.

cDNA libraries of TCR beta carried unique molecular identifiers. TCRdb analysed the PCR reads with MiXCR anew, one entry per CDR3 protein. The sample has 750,000 to 950,000 distinct CDR3 sequences; roughly half are singletons. No antigen is known for these receptors. The sequenced material came from blood. All receptors come from a girl between 10 and 17 years old with multiple sclerosis.

Comment on this clonotype: The junction differs from germline at one of its ends, possibly a read error. V usage is TRBV9 and J usage is TRBJ2-1, with TRBD2 as a possible D gene (7 bases). From germline, CDR1 is SGDLS and CDR2 YYNGEE. The CDR3 loop spans 18 amino acids. For the CDR3, the DNA is TGTGCTAGCAGCACCCCCGGGGGGACAATGGGTCGACCCAATGAGCAGTTCTTC. Its translation: CASSTPGGTMGRPNEQFF.

This clonotype was counted only a few times. The chain is built from TRBV29-1 and TRBJ1-2, with 7 bases that match TRBD1. V was clipped by 5 bases and J by 6 bases; unmatched bases: 9. Germline V lookup: CDR1 SQVTM, CDR2 ANQGSEA. The CDR3 consists of 13 residues. The CDR3 DNA follows: TGCAGCGTTACGACAGGGAGTAAGGATGGCTACACCTTC. This codes for CSVTTGSKDGYTF.

The rearrangement uses TRBV29-1 and TRBJ1-4; TRBD1 is a possible D gene (5 bases). From germline, CDR1 is SQVTM and CDR2 ANQGSEA. The CDR3 extends over 13 amino acids. Trimming left V 5 bases short and J 8 bases short, with 15 bases between. This chain's CDR3 is CSVRANSGEKLFF. CDR3 bases: TGCAGCGTTCGGGCTAATTCAGGGGAAAAACTGTTTTTT.

The rearrangement uses TRBV5-1 and TRBJ2-5; 12 nucleotides agree with TRBD2. The end of the DNA is better explained by TRBJ2-7, so the J call may be wrong. The CDR3 loop spans 17 amino acids. Germline values: CDR1 SGHRS, CDR2 YFSETQ. The CDR3 loop reads CASSLELAGGVPYEQYF. In DNA, the CDR3 is TGCGCCAGCAGCTTGGAGCTAGCGGGAGGGGTCCCTTACGAGCAGTACTTC.

The chain employs TRBV18 and TRBJ1-6; possible D gene TRBD1, 5 bases. Between the trimmed V and J ends, which lost 2 bases and 7 bases, there was a span of 12 bases. Germline lookup yields CDR1 KGHSH and CDR2 LQKENI. This CDR3 is 15 amino acids long. CDR3 loop: CASSPAGVLNSPLHF. CDR3 nucleotides: TGTGCCAGCTCACCAGCGGGGGTTCTCAATTCACCCCTCCACTTT.

The chain uses TRBV6-6 and TRBJ2-5, with TRBD1 identical over 7 bases. Losses at the gene ends were 5 bases for V and 4 bases for J; bases not matched to a gene: 16. This CDR3 spans 17 amino acids. The germline gives CDR1 MNHNY, CDR2 SVGAGI (reference sequence). Written as DNA, the CDR3 is TGTGCCAGCAGTCGACAAGCCCCCGGGACAGTCAGAGAGACCCAGTACTTC. Protein product: CASSRQAPGTVRETQYF.

The J gene is TRBJ2-5, the V gene TRBV20-1; D is perhaps TRBD1 or TRBD2 (6 bases each). The J call may be incorrect, as the DNA end agrees better with TRBJ2-7. Germline CDR1 is DFQATT and CDR2 is SNEGSKA (reference sequence). The CDR3 has 14 amino acids. The CDR3 DNA follows: TGCAGTGCGTCCGGAGGGGGGTTAAACTACGAGCAGTACTTC. Protein: CSASGGGLNYEQYF.

DNA of the CDR3: TGCAGCGTGCCGGGACGCAAACTCTATGGCTACACCTTC. Translated, it gives CSVPGRKLYGYTF. V is TRBV29-1 and J is TRBJ1-2; TRBD1 is a possible D gene (5 bases). Per the germline V gene, CDR1 is SQVTM and CDR2 is ANQGSEA. This CDR3 region has 13 residues. V lost 6 bases, J lost 4 bases, and 15 bases lay in between.

V gene TRBV6-5 combines with J gene TRBJ1-5, with D uncertain. Germline lookup yields CDR1 MNHEY and CDR2 SVGAGI. V lost 4 bases and J 0 bases, leaving 10 bases between the germline ends. There are 15 residues in the CDR3. CDR3 loop: CASSWSAYSNQPQHF. CDR3 DNA: TGTGCCAGCAGTTGGTCGGCTTATAGCAATCAGCCCCAGCATTTT.

The rearrangement uses TRBV5-5 and TRBJ2-3; tentatively, D is TRBD1 (5 bases). The CDR3 runs to 15 residues. Between the trimmed V and J ends, which lost 2 bases and 0 bases, there was a span of 10 bases. Germline CDR1 and CDR2: SGHKS and YYEKEE (reference sequence). The DNA of the CDR3 is TGTGCCAGCAGCTTATTCCGGACAAGCACAGATACGCAGTATTTT. As protein: CASSLFRTSTDTQYF.

This clonotype was counted between two and nine times. The V and J genes are TRBV10-2 and TRBJ2-7; D call uncertain. Germline V gene lookup returns CDR1 WSHSY and CDR2 SAAADI. CDR3 size: 14 residues. The germline V and J ends were trimmed by 3 bases and 0 bases, with 9 bases remaining between them. The CDR3 reads CASSDDRSSYEQYF. The CDR3 region has the DNA TGCGCCAGCAGTGACGACCGAAGCTCCTACGAGCAGTACTTC.

The chain combines TRBV7-6 with TRBJ2-1; TRBD2 matches 9 bases. There are 14 residues in the CDR3. J gave up 10 bases and V 6 bases, and 10 bases lay outside the gene matches. Germline V CDR1 and CDR2: SGHVS, FNYEAQ. DNA for the CDR3: TGTGCCAGCAGGGGCGCTAGCGGGGCCAGGGAGCAGTTCTTC. This sequence encodes CASRGASGAREQFF.

The gene calls are TRBV15 and TRBJ2-2; D remains unclear. In germline, CDR1 is LNHNV, CDR2 YYDKDF (reference sequence). The CDR3 has 14 amino acids. The germline V and J ends were trimmed by 1 base and 5 bases, with 8 bases remaining between them. In DNA, the CDR3 is TGTGCCACCAGCAGAGGTTCCGAAACCGGGGAGCTGTTTTTT. It codes for CATSRGSETGELFF.

This clonotype has more than one count but fewer than ten. The J gene is TRBJ2-3, the V gene TRBV12-3 or TRBV12-4, with a tentative D call TRBD2 (5 bases). V lost 2 bases, J lost 4 bases, and 13 bases lay in between. The CDR3 consists of 15 residues. The CDR3 DNA sequence: TGTGCCAGCAGTTTAACTGCGGGCGTCCCAGATACGCAGTATTTT. It is translated as CASSLTAGVPDTQYF.

The chain employs TRBV4-2 and TRBJ2-1, with no clear D. The CDR3 runs to 14 residues. V dropped 0 bases and J dropped 3 bases, with 6 bases sitting between them. Germline CDR1 and CDR2: LGHNA and YNFKEQ. The CDR3, as DNA: TGTGCCAGCAGCCAAGAAACCCGCTACAATGAGCAGTTCTTC. Translation: CASSQETRYNEQFF.

The chain couples TRBV3-1 to TRBJ1-1, with TRBD1 matching 7 bases. V lost 1 base, J lost 4 bases, and 3 bases stayed unmatched. The CDR3 has 14 amino acids. CDR1 is LGHDT, CDR2 YNNKEL, per germline (reference sequence). CDR3: CASSQVQGGTEAFF. The CDR3 nucleotides are TGTGCCAGCAGCCAAGTTCAGGGGGGCACTGAAGCTTTCTTT.

The rearrangement links TRBV6-6 to TRBJ2-1, with 8 bases aligning to TRBD2. The ends lost 2 bases at V and 6 bases at J; junction bases unmatched: 0. Germline V gene lookup returns CDR1 MNHNY and CDR2 SVGAGI (reference sequence). The CDR3 loop spans 13 amino acids. The CDR3 sequence: CASSYGTSNEQFF. DNA of the CDR3: TGTGCCAGCAGTTACGGGACTAGCAATGAGCAGTTCTTC.

This clonotype was detected only once. J is TRBJ2-4 and V is TRBV20-1; D perhaps matches TRBD2 (7 bases). Judging by the DNA end, TRBJ2-5 fits better; the J call may be wrong. The length of the CDR3 is 14 residues. In germline, CDR1 is DFQATT, CDR2 SNEGSKA (reference sequence). CDR3 sequence (DNA): TGCAGTGCTGTGGGGGGGCGGTTCGAAGAGACCCAGTACTTC. Residues: CSAVGGRFEETQYF.

The chain employs TRBV21-1 and TRBJ2-7. TRBV21-1 is labeled a pseudogene. The CDR3 is 11 amino acids. CDR3 DNA sequence: TGTGCCATCCCACCCACGGACGAGCAGTACTTC. Protein product: CAIPPTDEQYF.

The V and J genes are TRBV6-5 and TRBJ2-3; D is possibly TRBD2 (6 bases). V was clipped by 0 bases and J by 0 bases, with 16 bases between them. This CDR3 has 18 amino acids. Germline V CDR1 and CDR2: MNHEY, SVGAGI. CDR3 sequence reads: CASSYSMVWGVSTDTQYF. For the CDR3, the DNA is TGTGCCAGCAGTTACTCGATGGTTTGGGGGGTCAGCACAGATACGCAGTATTTT.

The rearrangement links TRBV29-1 to TRBJ2-6; no definite D call. CDR1 is SQVTM and CDR2 is ANQGSEA in the germline V gene. V was pared by 8 bases and J by 0 bases, with 5 bases between. The CDR3 extends over 12 amino acids. DNA of the CDR3: TGCAGCTGCCGCTCTGGGGCCAACGTCCTGACTTTC. As protein: CSCRSGANVLTF. Together with reference TRBV29-1 and TRBJ2-6, the CDR3 gives the full variable domain: SAVISQKPSRDICQRGTSLTIQCQVDSQVTMMFWYRQQPGQSLTLIATANQGSEATYESGFVIDKFPISRPNLTFSTLTVSNMSPEDSSIYLCSCRSGANVLTFGAGSRLTVL.

This sequence joins TRBV7-2 and TRBJ2-7; D might be TRBD1 (6 bases). Per germline, CDR1 SGHTA and CDR2 FQGNSA. V was trimmed by 5 bases and J by 6 bases, leaving 14 bases between them. This CDR3 comprises 13 residues. The CDR3 DNA sequence: TGTGCCAGCAGCCCCTTTCCAGGGGCCGAGCAGTACTTC. It translates to CASSPFPGAEQYF. Full variable domain (missing parts from reference TRBV7-2 and TRBJ2-7): GAGVSQSPSNKVTEKGKDVELRCDPISGHTALYWYRQSLGQGLEFLIYFQGNSAPDKSGLPSDRFSAERTGGSVSTLTIQRTQQEDSAVYLCASSPFPGAEQYFGPGTRLTVT.

This clonotype was observed a handful of times. V is TRBV29-1 and J is TRBJ2-1; D is possibly TRBD1 (6 bases). The CDR3 is 13 residues long. CDR1 SQVTM and CDR2 ANQGSEA come from the germline V gene. Trimming removed 7 bases from V and 9 bases from J, with 19 bases in between. CDR3 in DNA: TGCAGCGCCACACTCCAGGGGCCGGGTGAGCAGTTCTTC. Protein sequence: CSATLQGPGEQFF.

This sequence joins TRBV7-6 and TRBJ2-1; 9 bases are shared with TRBD2. The ends lost 1 base at V and 5 bases at J; junction bases unmatched: 6. CDR3 size: 16 residues. From germline, CDR1 is SGHVS and CDR2 FNYEAQ. In DNA form, the CDR3 reads TGTGCCAGCAGCTTAGTAGGCCTAGCGGGGAACAATGAGCAGTTCTTC. This translates into CASSLVGLAGNNEQFF. Full variable domain (remainder filled in from reference TRBV7-6 and TRBJ2-1): GAGVSQSPRYKVTKRGQDVALRCDPISGHVSLYWYRQALGQGPEFLTYFNYEAQQDKSGLPNDRFSAERPEGSISTLTIQRTEQRDSAMYRCASSLVGLAGNNEQFFGPGTRLTVL.

The DNA of the CDR3 is TGTGCCAGCTCACCACCGCGCGGGAGGGCCGTCAATGAGCAGTTCTTC. Translation: CASSPPRGRAVNEQFF. The genes are TRBV18 and TRBJ2-1, with 9 bases that match TRBD2. CDR1 and CDR2 (germline): KGHSH, LQKENI. This CDR3 is built from 16 residues. V was pared by 0 bases and J by 6 bases, with 6 bases of the junction left unmatched. Combining the CDR3 with reference TRBV18 and TRBJ2-1 gives the whole variable domain NAGVMQNPRHLVRRRGQEARLRCSPMKGHSHVYWYRQLPEEGLKFMVYLQKENIIDESGMPKERFSAEFPKEGPSILRIQQVVRGDSAAYFCASSPPRGRAVNEQFFGPGTRLTVL.

This clonotype was seen more than once but under ten times. The V and J genes are TRBV7-3 and TRBJ2-5; 9 bases are a match to TRBD2. Looked up from germline, CDR1 is SGHTA and CDR2 is FQGTGA. This CDR3 region has 17 residues. Unmatched junction bases numbered 10, after V lost 0 bases and J lost 5 bases. CDR3 coding DNA: TGTGCCAGCAGCTTAACGGCCGCGGGGGGGCTTTGGGAGACCCAGTACTTC. Its protein is CASSLTAAGGLWETQYF.

This clonotype came up a few times. V usage is TRBV7-6 and J usage is TRBJ2-7; either TRBD1 or TRBD2 may supply D (5 bases each). The CDR3 has 12 residues. V shed 5 bases and J shed 7 bases, with 12 bases lying between them. CDR1 is SGHVS, CDR2 FNYEAQ, per germline. The CDR3 nucleotides are TGTGCCAGCAGCCAAGGGACGAGGGAGCAGTACTTC. It codes for CASSQGTREQYF.

The chain couples TRBV5-1 to TRBJ2-5; D is unclear. The germline gives CDR1 SGHRS, CDR2 YFSETQ. This CDR3 comprises 14 residues. Trimming shortened V by 2 bases and J by 5 bases, and 13 bases separated the two germline ends. The CDR3 sequence is CASSLNWARETQYF. For the CDR3, the DNA is TGCGCCAGCAGCTTAAACTGGGCCCGGGAGACCCAGTACTTC.